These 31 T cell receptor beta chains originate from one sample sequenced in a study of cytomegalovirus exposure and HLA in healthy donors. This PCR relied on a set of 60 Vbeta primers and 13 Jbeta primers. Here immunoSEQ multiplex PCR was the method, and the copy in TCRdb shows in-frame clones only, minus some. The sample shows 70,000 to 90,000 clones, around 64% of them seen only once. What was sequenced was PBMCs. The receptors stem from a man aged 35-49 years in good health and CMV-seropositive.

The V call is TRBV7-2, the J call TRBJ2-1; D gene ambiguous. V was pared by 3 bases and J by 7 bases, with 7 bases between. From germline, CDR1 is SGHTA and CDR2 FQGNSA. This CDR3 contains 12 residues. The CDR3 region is CASSFSVNEQFF. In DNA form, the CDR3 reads TGTGCCAGCAGCTTTTCAGTAAATGAGCAGTTCTTC.

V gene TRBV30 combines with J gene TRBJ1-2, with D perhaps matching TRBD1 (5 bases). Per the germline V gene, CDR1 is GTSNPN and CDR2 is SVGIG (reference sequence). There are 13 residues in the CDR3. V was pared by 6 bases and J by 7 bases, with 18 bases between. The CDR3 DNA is TGTGCCTGCCGGGGGGGAACTATGTCTGGCTACACCTTC. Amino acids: CACRGGTMSGYTF.

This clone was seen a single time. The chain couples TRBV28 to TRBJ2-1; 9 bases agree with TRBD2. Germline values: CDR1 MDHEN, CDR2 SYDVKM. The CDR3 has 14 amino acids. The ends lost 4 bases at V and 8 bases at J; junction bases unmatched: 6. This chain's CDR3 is CASSSGLARDEQFF. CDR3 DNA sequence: TGTGCCAGCAGTTCAGGACTAGCGAGGGATGAGCAGTTCTTC.

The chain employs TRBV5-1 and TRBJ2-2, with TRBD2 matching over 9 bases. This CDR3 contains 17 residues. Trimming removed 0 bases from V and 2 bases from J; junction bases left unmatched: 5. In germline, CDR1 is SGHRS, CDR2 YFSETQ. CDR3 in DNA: TGCGCCAGCAGCTTGGGGCTAGCGGGGCCTAACACCGGGGAGCTGTTTTTT. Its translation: CASSLGLAGPNTGELFF.

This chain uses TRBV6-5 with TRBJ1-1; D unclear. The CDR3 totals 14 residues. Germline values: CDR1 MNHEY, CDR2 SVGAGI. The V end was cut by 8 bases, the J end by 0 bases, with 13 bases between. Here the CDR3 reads CASGLTRVNTEAFF. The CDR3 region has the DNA TGTGCCAGCGGACTCACCCGGGTGAACACTGAAGCTTTCTTT.

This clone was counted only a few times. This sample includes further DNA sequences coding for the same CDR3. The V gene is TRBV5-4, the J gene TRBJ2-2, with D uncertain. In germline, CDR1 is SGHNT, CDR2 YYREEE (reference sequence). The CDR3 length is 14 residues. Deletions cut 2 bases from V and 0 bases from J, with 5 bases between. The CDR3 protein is CASSFIANTGELFF. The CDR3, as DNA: TGTGCCAGCAGCTTCATAGCGAACACCGGGGAGCTGTTTTTT.

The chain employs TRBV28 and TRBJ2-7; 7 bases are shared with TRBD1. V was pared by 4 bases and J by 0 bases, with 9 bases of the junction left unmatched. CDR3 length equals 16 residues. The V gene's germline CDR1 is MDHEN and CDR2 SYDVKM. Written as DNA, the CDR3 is TGTGCCAGCAGTTCCGCTGACAGGGCCCTCTCCTACGAGCAGTACTTC. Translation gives CASSSADRALSYEQYF.

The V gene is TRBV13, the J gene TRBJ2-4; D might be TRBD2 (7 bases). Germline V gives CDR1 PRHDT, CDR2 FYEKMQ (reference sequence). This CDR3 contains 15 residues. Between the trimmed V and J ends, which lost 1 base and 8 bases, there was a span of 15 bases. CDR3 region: CASSLEGGAMDIQYF. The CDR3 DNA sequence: TGTGCCAGCAGCTTAGAGGGGGGGGCAATGGACATTCAGTACTTC.

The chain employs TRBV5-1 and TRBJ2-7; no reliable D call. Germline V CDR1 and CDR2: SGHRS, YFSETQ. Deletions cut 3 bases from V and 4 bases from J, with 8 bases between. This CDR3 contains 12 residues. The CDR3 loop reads CASSYEAYEQYF. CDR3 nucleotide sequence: TGCGCCAGCAGCTACGAGGCGTACGAGCAGTACTTC.

For the CDR3, the DNA is TGTGCCAGCAGCCACGGACAGGTTAACTATGGCTACACCTTC. Translating it yields CASSHGQVNYGYTF. The chain carries TRBV9 and TRBJ1-2; TRBD1 aligns across 7 bases. V lost 4 bases and J lost 1; bases outside the gene matches: 4. The CDR3 runs 14 residues. Germline V lookup: CDR1 SGDLS, CDR2 YYNGEE.

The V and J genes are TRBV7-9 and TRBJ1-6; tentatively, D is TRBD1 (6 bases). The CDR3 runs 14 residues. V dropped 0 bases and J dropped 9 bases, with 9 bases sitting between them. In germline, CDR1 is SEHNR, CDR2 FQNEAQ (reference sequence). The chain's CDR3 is CASSLAARGSPLHF. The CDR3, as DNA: TGTGCCAGCAGCTTAGCGGCCAGGGGTTCACCCCTCCACTTT.

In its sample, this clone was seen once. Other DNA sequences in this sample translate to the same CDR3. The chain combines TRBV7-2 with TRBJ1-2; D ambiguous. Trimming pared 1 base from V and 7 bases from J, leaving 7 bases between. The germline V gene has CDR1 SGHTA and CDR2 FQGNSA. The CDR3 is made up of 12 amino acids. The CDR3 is CASSLGTGGYTF. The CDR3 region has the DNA TGTGCCAGCAGCTTAGGTACCGGTGGCTACACCTTC.

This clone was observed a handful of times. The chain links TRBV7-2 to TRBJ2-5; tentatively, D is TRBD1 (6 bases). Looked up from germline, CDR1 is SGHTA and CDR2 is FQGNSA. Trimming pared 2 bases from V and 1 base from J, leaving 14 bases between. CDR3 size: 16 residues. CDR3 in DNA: TGTGCCAGCAGCTTAACCACAGGGCCCCCCCAAGAGACCCAGTACTTC. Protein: CASSLTTGPPQETQYF.

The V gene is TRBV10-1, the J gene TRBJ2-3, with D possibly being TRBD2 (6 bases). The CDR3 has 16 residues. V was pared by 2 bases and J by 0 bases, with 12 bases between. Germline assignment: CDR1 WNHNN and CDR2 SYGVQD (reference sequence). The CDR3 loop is CASSEREETSTDTQYF. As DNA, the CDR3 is TGCGCCAGCAGTGAGAGGGAGGAAACTAGCACAGATACGCAGTATTTT.

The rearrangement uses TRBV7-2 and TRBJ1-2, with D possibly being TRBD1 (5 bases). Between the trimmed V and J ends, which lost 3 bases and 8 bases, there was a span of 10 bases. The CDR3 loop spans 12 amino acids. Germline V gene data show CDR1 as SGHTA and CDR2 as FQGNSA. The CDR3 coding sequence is TGTGCCAGCAGCTTGGGGGGGAGAGGCTACACCTTC. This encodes CASSLGGRGYTF.

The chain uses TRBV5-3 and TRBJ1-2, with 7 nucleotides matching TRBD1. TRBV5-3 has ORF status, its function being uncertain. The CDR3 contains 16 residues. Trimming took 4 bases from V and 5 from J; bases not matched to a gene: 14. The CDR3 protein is CARSLMDPGGIYGYTF. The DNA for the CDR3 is TGTGCCAGAAGCCTGATGGACCCAGGGGGAATTTATGGCTACACCTTC.

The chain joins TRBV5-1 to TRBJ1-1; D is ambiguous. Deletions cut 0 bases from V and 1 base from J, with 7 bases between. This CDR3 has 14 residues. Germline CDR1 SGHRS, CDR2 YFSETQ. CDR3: CASSLVTENTEAFF. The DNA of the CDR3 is TGCGCCAGCAGCTTGGTCACAGAGAACACTGAAGCTTTCTTT.

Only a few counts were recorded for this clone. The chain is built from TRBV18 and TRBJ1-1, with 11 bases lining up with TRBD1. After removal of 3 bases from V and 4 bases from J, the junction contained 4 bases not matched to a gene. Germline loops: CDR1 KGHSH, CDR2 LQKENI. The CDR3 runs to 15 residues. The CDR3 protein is CASSPKGQGATEAFF. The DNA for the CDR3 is TGTGCCAGCTCACCGAAAGGACAGGGGGCCACTGAAGCTTTCTTT.

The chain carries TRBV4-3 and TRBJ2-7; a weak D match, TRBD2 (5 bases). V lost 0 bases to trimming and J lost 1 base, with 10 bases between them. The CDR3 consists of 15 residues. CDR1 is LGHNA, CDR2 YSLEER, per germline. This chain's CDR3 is CASSQDRGLSYEQYF. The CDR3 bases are TGCGCCAGCAGCCAAGATCGAGGGTTGTCCTACGAGCAGTACTTC.

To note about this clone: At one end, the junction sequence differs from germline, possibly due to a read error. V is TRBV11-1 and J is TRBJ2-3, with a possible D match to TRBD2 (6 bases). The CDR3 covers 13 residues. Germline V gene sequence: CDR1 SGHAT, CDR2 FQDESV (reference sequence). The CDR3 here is CASSLAREDMQYF. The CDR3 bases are TGTGCCAGCAGCTTAGCGCGGGAAGATATGCAGTATTTT.

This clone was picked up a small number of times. CDR3 residues: CASSLRTSSGGATDTQYF. For the CDR3, the DNA is TGTGCCAGCAGCTTAAGGACCTCTAGCGGGGGGGCCACAGATACGCAGTATTTT. The rearrangement joins TRBV13 to TRBJ2-3, with 12 bases that match TRBD2. The V gene end was trimmed by 2 bases and the J gene end by 2 bases; junction bases not matched to a gene: 8. This CDR3 region has 18 residues. Germline-derived CDR1 and CDR2 are PRHDT and FYEKMQ (reference sequence).

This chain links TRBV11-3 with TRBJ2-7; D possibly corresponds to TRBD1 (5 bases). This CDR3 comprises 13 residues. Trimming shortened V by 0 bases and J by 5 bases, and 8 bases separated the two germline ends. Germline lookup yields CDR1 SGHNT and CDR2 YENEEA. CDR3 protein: CASSLEGPDEQYF. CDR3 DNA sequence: TGTGCCAGCAGCTTAGAGGGGCCGGACGAGCAGTACTTC.

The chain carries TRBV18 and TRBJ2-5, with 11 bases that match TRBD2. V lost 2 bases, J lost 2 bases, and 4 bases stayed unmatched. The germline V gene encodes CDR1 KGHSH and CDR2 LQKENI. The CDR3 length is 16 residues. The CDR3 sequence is CASSPVLAGAQETQYF. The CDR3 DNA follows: TGTGCCAGCTCACCAGTACTAGCGGGGGCACAAGAGACCCAGTACTTC.

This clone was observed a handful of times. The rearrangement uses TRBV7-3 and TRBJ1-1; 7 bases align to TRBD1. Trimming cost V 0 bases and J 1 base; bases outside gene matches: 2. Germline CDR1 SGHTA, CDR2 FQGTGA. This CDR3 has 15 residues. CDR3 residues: CASSLTGTANTEAFF. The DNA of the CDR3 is TGTGCCAGCAGCTTAACGGGGACAGCGAACACTGAAGCTTTCTTT.

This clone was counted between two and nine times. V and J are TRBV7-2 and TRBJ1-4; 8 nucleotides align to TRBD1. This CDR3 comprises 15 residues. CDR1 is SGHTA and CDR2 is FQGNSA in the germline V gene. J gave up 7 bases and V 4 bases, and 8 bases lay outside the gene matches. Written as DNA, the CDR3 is TGTGCCAGCAGCTATACAGGGGGACAAGGTGAAAAACTGTTTTTT. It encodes CASSYTGGQGEKLFF.

As DNA, the CDR3 is TGTGCCAGCAGCCCCCTCTTCGGGGAGATGGATGAGCAGTTCTTC. Amino acid sequence: CASSPLFGEMDEQFF. V and J are TRBV2 and TRBJ2-1; TRBD2 might be the D (5 bases). The CDR3 loop spans 15 amino acids. The V and J ends lost 6 bases and 8 bases respectively, with 20 bases between them. Germline loops: CDR1 SNHLY, CDR2 FYNNEI.

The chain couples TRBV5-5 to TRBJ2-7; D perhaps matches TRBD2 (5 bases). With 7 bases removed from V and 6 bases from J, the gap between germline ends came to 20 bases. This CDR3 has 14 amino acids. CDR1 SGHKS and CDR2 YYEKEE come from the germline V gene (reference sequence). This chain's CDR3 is CASVLEAGRSEQYF. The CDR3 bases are TGTGCCAGCGTACTGGAGGCAGGTAGGAGCGAGCAGTACTTC.

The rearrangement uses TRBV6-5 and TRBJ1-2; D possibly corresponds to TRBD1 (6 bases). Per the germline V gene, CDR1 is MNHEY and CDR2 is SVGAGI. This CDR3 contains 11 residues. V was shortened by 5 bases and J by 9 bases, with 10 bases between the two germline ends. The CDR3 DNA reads TGTGCCAGCAGTCAGGGGCTTAGCTACACCTTC. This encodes CASSQGLSYTF.

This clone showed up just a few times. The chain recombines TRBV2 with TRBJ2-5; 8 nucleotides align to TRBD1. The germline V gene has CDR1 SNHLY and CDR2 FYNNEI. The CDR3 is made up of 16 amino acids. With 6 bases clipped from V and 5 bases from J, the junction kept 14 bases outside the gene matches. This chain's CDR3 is CASREYPTGGRETQYF. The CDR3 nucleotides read TGTGCCAGCAGAGAATATCCCACAGGGGGAAGGGAGACCCAGTACTTC.

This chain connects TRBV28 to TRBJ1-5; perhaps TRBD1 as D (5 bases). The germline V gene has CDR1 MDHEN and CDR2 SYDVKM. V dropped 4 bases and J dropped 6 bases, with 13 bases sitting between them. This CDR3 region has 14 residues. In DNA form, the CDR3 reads TGTGCCAGCAGTTGGCCAGGGTCCCCTCAGCCCCAGCATTTT. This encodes CASSWPGSPQPQHF. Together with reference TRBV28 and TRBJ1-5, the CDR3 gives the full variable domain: DVKVTQSSRYLVKRTGEKVFLECVQDMDHENMFWYRQDPGLGLRLIYFSYDVKMKEKGDIPEGYSVSREKKERFSLILESASTNQTSMYLCASSWPGSPQPQHFGDGTRLSIL.

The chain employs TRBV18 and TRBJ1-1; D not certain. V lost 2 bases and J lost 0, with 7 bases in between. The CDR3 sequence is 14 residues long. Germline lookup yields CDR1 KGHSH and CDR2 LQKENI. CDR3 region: CASSPGQLNTEAFF. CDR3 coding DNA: TGTGCCAGCTCACCAGGGCAGCTGAACACTGAAGCTTTCTTT.